These T cell receptor beta chains were read from a single sample in a study of T cells in Graves' hyperthyroidism and ophthalmopathy. MiXCR was run by TCRdb on the multiplex PCR reads, yielding one entry per CDR3 protein. Seen here are around 420,000 distinct CDR3 sequences, approximately 14% observed once, and the top ten hold about 4.9%. Material for sequencing was blood. Source of these receptors: a woman aged 18-29 years with Graves' hyperthyroidism. CDR3s include the opening cysteine and the closing phenylalanine or tryptophan. Each record gives: V gene, clone size, D gene, J gene, CDR3 DNA, CDR3 protein. The D gene is left open where the match is weak. Clone size is not always given. Where it is, it says once, few, many or a class for expanded clones.

V: TRBV6-2/TRBV6-3; size: many; D: NA; J: TRBJ1-1; DNA: TGTGCCAGCAGTTACTCGGGGGTTTGGAACACTGAAGCTTTCTTT; CDR3: CASSYSGVWNTEAFF
V: TRBV28; size: many; D: NA; J: TRBJ1-1; DNA: TGTGCCAGCAGTTTACCCGAGAACACTGAAGCTTTCTTT; CDR3: CASSLPENTEAFF
V: TRBV11-3; size: many; D: TRBD1; J: TRBJ2-1; DNA: TGTGCCAGCAGCCTACCGGGACAGGGGACCCATGAGCAGTTCTTC; CDR3: CASSLPGQGTHEQFF
V: TRBV10-3; size: few; D: NA; J: TRBJ2-2; DNA: TGTGCCATCAGTGAGTCCAAAACCGGGGAGCTGTTTTTT; CDR3: CAISESKTGELFF
V: TRBV29-1; size: many; D: NA; J: TRBJ1-1; DNA: TGCAGCGTCATGCCCCCAGGAGTCGACACTGAAGCTTTCTTT; CDR3: CSVMPPGVDTEAFF
V: TRBV28; size: many; D: NA; J: TRBJ1-2; DNA: TGTGCCAGCAGTTCGGTATTTCGGGACGGCTACACCTTC; CDR3: CASSSVFRDGYTF
V: TRBV20-1; size: many; D: TRBD2; J: TRBJ2-1; DNA: TGCAGTGCTAGAGCCTCGACTAGCGGGAGAGATGAGCAGTTCTTC; CDR3: CSARASTSGRDEQFF
V: TRBV19; size: few; D: NA; J: TRBJ1-4; DNA: TGTGCCAGTAGTACTGACGCTGGTGGGGAAAAACTGTTTTTT; CDR3: CASSTDAGGEKLFF
V: TRBV20-1; size: NA; D: NA; J: TRBJ1-1; DNA: TGCAGTGCTAGAGATTCGCCCAGGGGAGGAACTGAAGCTTTCTTT; CDR3: CSARDSPRGGTEAFF
V: TRBV15; size: many; D: NA; J: TRBJ1-2; DNA: TGTGCCACCAGCAGAGATCGAGCAGGGGATGGCTACACCTTC; CDR3: CATSRDRAGDGYTF
V: TRBV6-2/TRBV6-3; size: many; D: NA; J: TRBJ2-1; DNA: TGTGCCAGCAGTTACTTCGTAGCGTCCTACAATGAGCAGTTCTTC; CDR3: CASSYFVASYNEQFF
V: TRBV9; size: few; D: NA; J: TRBJ2-2; DNA: TGTGCCAGCAGCCGAGTGGGTGGCACCGGGGAGCTGTTTTTT; CDR3: CASSRVGGTGELFF
V: TRBV28; size: many; D: NA; J: TRBJ1-1; DNA: TGTGCCAGCAGCCGCCGTGGGTGGAGCACTGAAGCTTTCTTT; CDR3: CASSRRGWSTEAFF
V: TRBV12-3/TRBV12-4; size: many; D: NA; J: TRBJ2-2; DNA: TGTGCCAGCAGGATAGCAGGGGCCTTGAGCACCGGGGAGCTGTTTTTT; CDR3: CASRIAGALSTGELFF
V: TRBV30; size: few; D: NA; J: TRBJ2-3; DNA: TGTGCCTGGAGTGTACTTTTGAGGGGCGCAGATACGCAGTATTTT; CDR3: CAWSVLLRGADTQYF
V: TRBV15; size: NA; D: TRBD1; J: TRBJ1-5; DNA: TGTGCCACAAACAGGGGGCAAAGAATGAGCAATCAGCCCCAGCATTTT; CDR3: CATNRGQRMSNQPQHF
V: TRBV19; size: NA; D: TRBD2; J: TRBJ2-7; DNA: TGTGCCAGTAGTATAAGACTAGCGGCGCCCTACGAGCAGTACTTC; CDR3: CASSIRLAAPYEQYF
V: TRBV27; size: NA; D: NA; J: TRBJ1-1; DNA: TGTGCCAGCAGTTTAACCCGCTACACTGAAGCTTTCTTT; CDR3: CASSLTRYTEAFF
V: TRBV19; size: many; D: NA; J: TRBJ2-7; DNA: TGTGCCAGTGGAATAGGCCGTGGCTCCTACGAGCAGTACTTC; CDR3: CASGIGRGSYEQYF
V: TRBV6-6; size: many; D: NA; J: TRBJ2-7; DNA: TGTGCCAGCAGTTACTCAGCTGGGGTCGTTAAGGAGCAGTACTTC; CDR3: CASSYSAGVVKEQYF
V: TRBV7-8; size: many; D: TRBD1; J: TRBJ2-2; DNA: TGTGCCAGCAGCTTAGGGGCAGGGGGCACCGGGGAGCTGTTTTTT; CDR3: CASSLGAGGTGELFF
V: TRBV18; size: many; D: NA; J: TRBJ1-3; DNA: TGTGCCAGCTCCGAGGTGAACTCTGGAAACACCATATATTTT; CDR3: CASSEVNSGNTIYF
V: TRBV18; size: few; D: NA; J: TRBJ1-5; DNA: TGTGCCAGCTCACCGGTTAACGGCGGCAATCAGCCCCAGCATTTT; CDR3: CASSPVNGGNQPQHF
V: TRBV6-4; size: few; D: NA; J: TRBJ2-2; DNA: TGTGCCAGCTGTGACTCTCAGGCCGGGGAGCTGTTTTTT; CDR3: CASCDSQAGELFF
V: TRBV5-1; size: few; D: NA; J: TRBJ1-6; DNA: TGCGCCAGCAGCTTGGGGGCAGGGACGAATCCACCCCTCCACTTT; CDR3: CASSLGAGTNPPLHF
V: TRBV7-7; size: many; D: NA; J: TRBJ2-5; DNA: TGTGCTAGCAGCGCAGACGACGGGACCCAGTACTTC; CDR3: CASSADDGTQYF
V: TRBV6-2/TRBV6-3; size: few; D: TRBD2; J: TRBJ2-1; DNA: TGTGCCAGCAGTCACGAACTAGCGGGAGCCTACAATGAGCAGTTCTTC; CDR3: CASSHELAGAYNEQFF
V: TRBV4-3; size: NA; D: TRBD2; J: TRBJ2-7; DNA: TGCGCCAGCAGCCAAGGGGGACTAGCGTTAGGGTACGAGCAGTACTTC; CDR3: CASSQGGLALGYEQYF